The sequence of this TCR beta chain was determined in a study of CD8+ T cells in alopecia areata listed by TCRdb under 2018. About the investigation overall: The treated patients took part in an open-label pilot trial in which moderate-to-severe alopecia areata was treated with oral tofacitinib at 5 to 10 mg twice daily. Tofacitinib was given for 6 to 18 months, followed by 6 months of follow-up off drug to assess delayed response and recurrence. Disease severity in treated patients was measured with the SALT score, which quantifies the percentage of affected scalp surface area. To study T cell clonal expansion in alopecia areata, the researchers applied high-throughput TCRbeta sequencing to both the C3H/HeJ mouse model and human patients. In humans, TCRbeta sequencing was performed on scalp tissue and on sorted CD4+ and CD8+ peripheral blood T cells from healthy controls and from patients with patchy or totalis/universalis alopecia areata. Tofacitinib-treated patients had biopsies at baseline and at 4 and 24 weeks of treatment, with a later scalp biopsy in several patients. Clonality in the scalp was compared among normal scalp (n=4), patchy alopecia areata scalp (n=8), and alopecia totalis/universalis scalp (n=8). RNA came from the PAXgene miRNA kit for fixed scalp, the miRNeasy kit for PBMCs, and the RNeasy kit for mouse skin. Amplification of TCRbeta CDR3 regions was done by immunoSEQ multiplex PCR using 35 Vbeta forward primers and 13 Jbeta reverse primers.

General study outcomes and caveats: Many expanded lesional clones were found to persist in scalp and blood during tofacitinib treatment, and relapse after treatment cessation may be partly explained by this persistence. Scalp clonality and the number of expanded CD8+ clones among the top 100 scalp clones were significantly decreased by tofacitinib. Compared with normal scalp, lesional scalp had higher clonality and more expanded CD8+ clones, particularly in alopecia totalis/universalis, a pattern that suggests antigenic drive. Because the treated cohort was small and included a single nonresponder, larger studies are needed to assess links between baseline CD8+ expansion and response. Unlike mouse skin, which is dominated by gammadelta T cells, normal human skin has resident alphabeta T cells that are also sequenced, and this complicates analysis of the scalp TCR repertoire. Shared TCR sequences between patients were less evident than in mice, which may be partly attributable to HLA diversity in the patient population.

The label giving this sample's time point can be read as: 20 to 30 weeks on oral tofacitinib. Reading the label with the study, this specimen's treatment or condition is: oral pan-JAK inhibitor, 5-10 mg twice daily. Lesional scalp punch biopsies and peripheral blood were collected from alopecia areata patients. PBMCs were isolated by density centrifugation and stained for CD3, CD4 and CD8, after which CD4+ and CD8+ T cells were sorted on a FACSAria. Points on this clone: What this receptor recognizes is not known. There are no base qualities to consult, and no much larger clone falls within one base.

The library relied on the immunoSEQ multiplex PCR assay. To provide template for TCR sequencing, every sample had RNA extracted and reverse transcribed into cDNA. First-strand cDNA was synthesized using SuperScript III with a 2:1 mix of oligo-dT and random hexamers. Amplification bias was assessed with a synthetic immune receptor repertoire, and residual bias was removed computationally. Turning to the authors' computational methods: Raw reads were preprocessed for error removal, and CDR3 was defined according to IMGT conventions as running from the conserved cysteine to phenylalanine. Clonality was calculated as 1 minus Shannon entropy normalized by log2 of the number of productive unique TCRs. Whether each scalp clone was CD4 or CD8 was inferred by checking scalp TCRbeta sequences against the CD4 and CD8 repertoires from sorted blood. In its TCRdb copy, this immuneACCESS table keeps in-frame sequences only and misses some clones. Where compared with another copy, unresolved V genes explain less than half of these, and the others have no known cause. V, J and clone size are taken as reported in that table, and D and trimming were inferred from the DNA itself. This sample is represented by 150,000 to 250,000 clones; 58% of them were singletons. The ten largest account for about 5.5% of the sample.

Cut back by 0 bases and 5 bases, the V and J ends lie 1 base apart. The CDR3 runs 11 amino acids, cysteine and phenylalanine included. Solely the CDR3 DNA is kept, with 33 bases framed from the first base. Via the germline V gene, CDR1 is MGHDK and CDR2 SYGVNS. This TCR was recovered from a human donor with alopecia areata. The sample consisted of CD4+ T cells sorted from blood, taken at week 24, from a patient treated with tofacitinib. The chain is encoded by TRBV25-1 joined to TRBJ2-5, with no confident D gene call. The DNA sequence is given as TGTGCCAGCAGTGAATATGAGACCCAGTACTTC. The resulting protein is CASSEYETQYF.